This TCR beta chain is drawn from a study of early T cells in non-severe SARS-CoV-2 infection (dated by TCRdb to the early 2020s). As for the study more broadly: TCR sequencing used bulk RNA from unsorted whole blood, so alpha and beta chains could not be paired. The research as a whole found: VDJdb matching was skewed toward anti-spike CD8 responses, so virus-specific expansions were likely underestimated and private and CD4 specificities were missed.

Including the terminal cysteine and phenylalanine, the CDR3 comprises 15 residues. Solely the CDR3 DNA is kept, with 45 bases framed from the first base. CDR1 and CDR2 (KGHSH, LQKENI) derive from the germline V gene. The germline V end is reduced by 2 bases and the J end by 0 bases; junction bases left unmatched: 0. Set within a cohort of healthcare workers in London, UK, this nested case-control study involved weekly PCR testing of nasopharyngeal swabs along with blood sampling. Between 23 and 31 March 2020, the week of the UK lockdown, healthcare workers were enrolled and then followed up weekly for as long as 16 weeks. The method behind the library was 5' RACE. TCRdb names NextSeq 500 as the instrument used. Unique molecular identifiers were attached to individual cDNA molecules in the TCR library protocol so that sequencing error and PCR bias could be corrected. Both TCR alpha and beta chains were sequenced, and tight co-correlation was observed between alpha and beta sequence abundances in each sample. The paper's processing steps were these. Decombinator V4 was used to perform V gene, J gene and CDR3 annotation of TCR sequences. TCRs were defined as expanded if a significant change between any two time points was detected under a Poisson model with p below 0.0001. TCR abundances were normalised to the total number of TCRs sequenced in each sample and reported as counts per million. MAIT TCRs were defined by TRAV1-2 paired with TRAJ12, TRAJ20 or TRAJ33, and iNKT TCRs by TRAV10 paired with TRAJ18. A search of VDJdb, accessed on 1 November 2021, was run for TCRs annotated to CMV, EBV and SARS-CoV-2, with TCRs annotated for multiple antigens excluded. The public reads were run again by TCRdb, first through fastp at Q25 and then through MiXCR, and only productive beta chains were kept. Identical CDR3 proteins give one entry, which carries the most common genes and DNA. In this record, the V and J calls reflect TCRdb's handling and not the investigators' own analysis. This sample lists 60,000 or so distinct CDR3 sequences; over 9.5% were detected once. The ten largest make up roughly 1.4% of the sample.

This clonotype was found many times. The antigen it recognizes is unknown. Base quality data are lacking; no much larger clone is found one base away. The V and J genes are TRBV18 and TRBJ1-2; TRBD1 lines up with 10 middle nucleotides. The receptor comes from an adult who was a healthcare worker with PCR-confirmed SARS-CoV-2 infection or an uninfected control (not recorded which). Sequencing used whole blood, obtained at baseline. The CDR3 region reads CASSPGQGANYGYTF. The DNA is as follows: TGTGCCAGCTCACCAGGACAGGGGGCTAACTATGGCTACACCTTC.